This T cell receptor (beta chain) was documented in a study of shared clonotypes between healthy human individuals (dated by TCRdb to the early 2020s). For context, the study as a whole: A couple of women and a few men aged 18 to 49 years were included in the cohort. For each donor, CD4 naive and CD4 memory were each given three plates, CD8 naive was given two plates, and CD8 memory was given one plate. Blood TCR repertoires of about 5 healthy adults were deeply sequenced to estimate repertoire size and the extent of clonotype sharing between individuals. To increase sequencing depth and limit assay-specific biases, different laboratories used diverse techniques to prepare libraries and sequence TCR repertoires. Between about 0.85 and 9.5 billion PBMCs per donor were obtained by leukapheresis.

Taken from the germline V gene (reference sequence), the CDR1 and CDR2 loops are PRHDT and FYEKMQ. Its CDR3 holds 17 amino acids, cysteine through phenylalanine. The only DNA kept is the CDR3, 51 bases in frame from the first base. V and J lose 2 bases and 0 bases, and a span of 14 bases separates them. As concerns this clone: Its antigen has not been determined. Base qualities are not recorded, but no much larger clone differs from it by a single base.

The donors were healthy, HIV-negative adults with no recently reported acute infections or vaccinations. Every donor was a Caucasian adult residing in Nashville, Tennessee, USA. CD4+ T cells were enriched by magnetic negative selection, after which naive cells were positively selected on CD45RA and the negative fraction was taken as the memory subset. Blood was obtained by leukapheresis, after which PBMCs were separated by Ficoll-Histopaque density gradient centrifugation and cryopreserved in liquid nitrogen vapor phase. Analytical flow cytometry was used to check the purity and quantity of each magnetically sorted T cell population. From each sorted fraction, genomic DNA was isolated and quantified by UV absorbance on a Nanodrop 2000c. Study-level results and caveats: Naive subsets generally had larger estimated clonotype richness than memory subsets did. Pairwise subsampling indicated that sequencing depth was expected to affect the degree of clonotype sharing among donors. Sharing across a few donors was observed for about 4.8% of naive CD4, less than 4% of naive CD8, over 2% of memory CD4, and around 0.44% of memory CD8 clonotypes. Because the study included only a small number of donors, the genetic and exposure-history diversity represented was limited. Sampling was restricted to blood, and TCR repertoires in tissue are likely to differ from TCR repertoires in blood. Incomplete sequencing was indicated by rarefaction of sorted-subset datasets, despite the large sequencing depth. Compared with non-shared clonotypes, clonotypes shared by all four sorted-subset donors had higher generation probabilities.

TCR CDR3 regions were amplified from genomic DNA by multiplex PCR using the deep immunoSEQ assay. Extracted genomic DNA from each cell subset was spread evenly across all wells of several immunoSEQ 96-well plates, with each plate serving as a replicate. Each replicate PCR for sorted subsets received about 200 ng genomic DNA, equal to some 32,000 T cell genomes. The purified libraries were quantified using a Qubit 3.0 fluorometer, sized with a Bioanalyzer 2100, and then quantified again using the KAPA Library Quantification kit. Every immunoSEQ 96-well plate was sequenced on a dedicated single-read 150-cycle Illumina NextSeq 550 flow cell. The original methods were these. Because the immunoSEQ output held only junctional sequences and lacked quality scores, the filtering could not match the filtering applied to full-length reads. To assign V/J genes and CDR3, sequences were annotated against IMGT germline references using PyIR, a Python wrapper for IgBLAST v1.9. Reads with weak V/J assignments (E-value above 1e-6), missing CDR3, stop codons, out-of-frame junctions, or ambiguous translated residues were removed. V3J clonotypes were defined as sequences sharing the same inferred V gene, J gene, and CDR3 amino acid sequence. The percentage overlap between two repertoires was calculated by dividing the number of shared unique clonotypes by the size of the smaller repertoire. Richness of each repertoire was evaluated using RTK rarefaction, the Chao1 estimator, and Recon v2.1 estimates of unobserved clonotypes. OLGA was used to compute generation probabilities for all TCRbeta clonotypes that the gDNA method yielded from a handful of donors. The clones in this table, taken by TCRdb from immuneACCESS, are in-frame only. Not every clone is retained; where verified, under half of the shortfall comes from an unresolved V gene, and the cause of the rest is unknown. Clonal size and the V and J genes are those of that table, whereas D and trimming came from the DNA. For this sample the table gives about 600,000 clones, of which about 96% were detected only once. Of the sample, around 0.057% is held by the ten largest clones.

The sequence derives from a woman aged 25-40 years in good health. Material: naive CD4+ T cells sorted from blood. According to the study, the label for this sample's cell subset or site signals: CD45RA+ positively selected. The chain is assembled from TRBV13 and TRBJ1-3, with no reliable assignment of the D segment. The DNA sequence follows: TGTGCCAGCAGCTTAAAGCGTGGCAAGAGCTCTGGAAACACCATATATTTT. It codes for CASSLKRGKSSGNTIYF.